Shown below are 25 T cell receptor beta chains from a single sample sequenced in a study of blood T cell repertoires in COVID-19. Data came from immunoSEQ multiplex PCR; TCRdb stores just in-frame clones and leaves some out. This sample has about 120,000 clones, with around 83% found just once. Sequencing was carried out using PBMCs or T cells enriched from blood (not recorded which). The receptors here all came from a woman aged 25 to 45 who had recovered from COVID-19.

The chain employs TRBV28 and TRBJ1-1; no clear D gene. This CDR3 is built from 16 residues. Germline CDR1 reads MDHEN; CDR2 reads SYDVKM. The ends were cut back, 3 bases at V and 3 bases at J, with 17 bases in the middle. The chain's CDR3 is CASSLRPGLRDTEAFF. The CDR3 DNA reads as TGTGCCAGCAGTTTGAGGCCCGGATTGCGAGACACTGAAGCTTTCTTT.

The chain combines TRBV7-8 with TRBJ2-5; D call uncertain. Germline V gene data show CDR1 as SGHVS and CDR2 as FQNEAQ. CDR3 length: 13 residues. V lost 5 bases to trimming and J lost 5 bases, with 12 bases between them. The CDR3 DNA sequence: TGTGCCAGCAGCGGAAACTGGGCGGAGACCCAGTACTTC. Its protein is CASSGNWAETQYF.

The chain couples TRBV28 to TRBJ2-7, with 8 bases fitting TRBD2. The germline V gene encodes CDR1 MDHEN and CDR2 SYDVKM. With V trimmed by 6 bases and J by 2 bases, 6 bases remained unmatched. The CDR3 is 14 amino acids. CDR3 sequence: CASSAGGLAYEQYF. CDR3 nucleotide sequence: TGTGCCAGCAGCGCGGGAGGCCTCGCCTACGAGCAGTACTTC.

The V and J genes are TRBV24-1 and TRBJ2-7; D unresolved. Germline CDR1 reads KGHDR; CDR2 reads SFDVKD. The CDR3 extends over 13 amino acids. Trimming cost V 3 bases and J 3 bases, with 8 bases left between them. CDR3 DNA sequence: TGTGCCACCAGTGATCGTGGCGGCTACGAGCAGTACTTC. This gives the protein CATSDRGGYEQYF.

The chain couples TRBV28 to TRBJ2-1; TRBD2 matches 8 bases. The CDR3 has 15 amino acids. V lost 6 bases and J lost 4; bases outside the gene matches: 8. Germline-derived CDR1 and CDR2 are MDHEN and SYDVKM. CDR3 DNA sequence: TGTGCCAGCAGAGCTTGGACTAGCACTTACAATGAGCAGTTCTTC. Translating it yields CASRAWTSTYNEQFF.

CDR3 in amino acids: CASSLRGQSFFTDTQYF. The CDR3 DNA reads TGTGCCAGCAGCTTAAGGGGACAGAGTTTCTTCACAGATACGCAGTATTTT. The chain uses TRBV7-3 and TRBJ2-3; 7 bases map to TRBD1. Germline loops: CDR1 SGHTA, CDR2 FQGTGA. Trimming removed 1 base from V and 2 bases from J; junction bases left unmatched: 9. The CDR3 is 17 amino acids.

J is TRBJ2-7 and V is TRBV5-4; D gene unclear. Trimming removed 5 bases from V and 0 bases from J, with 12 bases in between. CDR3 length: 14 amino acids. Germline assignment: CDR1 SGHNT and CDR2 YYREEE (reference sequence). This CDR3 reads CASSRTKSSYEQYF. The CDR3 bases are TGTGCCAGCAGTCGTACGAAGAGCTCCTACGAGCAGTACTTC.

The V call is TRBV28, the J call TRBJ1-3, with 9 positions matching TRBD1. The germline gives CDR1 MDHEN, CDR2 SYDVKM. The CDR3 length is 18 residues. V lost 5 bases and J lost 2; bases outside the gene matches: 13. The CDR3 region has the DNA TGTGCCAGCAGTGAACCGGGACAGGGATTAAGGACTGGAAACACCATATATTTT. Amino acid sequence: CASSEPGQGLRTGNTIYF.

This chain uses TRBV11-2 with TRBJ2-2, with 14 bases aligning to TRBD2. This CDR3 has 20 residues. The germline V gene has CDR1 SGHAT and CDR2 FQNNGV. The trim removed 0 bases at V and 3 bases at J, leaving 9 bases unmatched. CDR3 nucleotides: TGTGCCAGCAGCTTAGACCGACCGGGACTAGCGGGAGCGTACACCGGGGAGCTGTTTTTT. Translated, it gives CASSLDRPGLAGAYTGELFF.

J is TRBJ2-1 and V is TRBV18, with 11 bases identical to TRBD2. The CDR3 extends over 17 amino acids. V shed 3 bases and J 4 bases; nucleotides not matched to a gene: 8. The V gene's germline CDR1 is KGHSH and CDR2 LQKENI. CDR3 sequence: CASSPGLAGPLYNEQFF. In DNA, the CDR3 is TGTGCCAGCTCACCCGGACTAGCGGGTCCCCTATACAATGAGCAGTTCTTC.

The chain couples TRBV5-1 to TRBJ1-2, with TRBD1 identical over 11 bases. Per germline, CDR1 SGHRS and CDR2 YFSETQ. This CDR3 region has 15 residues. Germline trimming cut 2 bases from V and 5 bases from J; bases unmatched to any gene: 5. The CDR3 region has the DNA TGCGCCAGCAGCTTTAGGGACAGGGGGAGTTATGGCTACACCTTC. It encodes CASSFRDRGSYGYTF.

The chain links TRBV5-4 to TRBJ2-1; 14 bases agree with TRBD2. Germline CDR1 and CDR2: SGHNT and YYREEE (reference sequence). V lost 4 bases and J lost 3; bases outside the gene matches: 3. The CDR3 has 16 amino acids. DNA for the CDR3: TGTGCCAGCAGCCCCGGACTAGCGGGGGGCTACAATGAGCAGTTCTTC. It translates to CASSPGLAGGYNEQFF.

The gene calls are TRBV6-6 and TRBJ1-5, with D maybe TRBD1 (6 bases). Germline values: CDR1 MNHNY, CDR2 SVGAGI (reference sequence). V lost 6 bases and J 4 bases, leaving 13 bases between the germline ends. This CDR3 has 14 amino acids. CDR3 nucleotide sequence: TGTGCCAGCAGGCCCACAGGGATTAATCAGCCCCAGCATTTT. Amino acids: CASRPTGINQPQHF.

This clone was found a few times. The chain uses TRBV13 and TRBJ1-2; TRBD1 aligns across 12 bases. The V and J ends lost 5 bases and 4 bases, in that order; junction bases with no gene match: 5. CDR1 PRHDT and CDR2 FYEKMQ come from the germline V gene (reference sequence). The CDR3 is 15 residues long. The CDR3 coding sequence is TGTGCCAGCAGCCCGGGACAGGGGGCTGGCTATGGCTACACCTTC. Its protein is CASSPGQGAGYGYTF. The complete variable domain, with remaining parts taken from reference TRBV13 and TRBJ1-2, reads AAGVIQSPRHLIKEKRETATLKCYPIPRHDTVYWYQQGPGQDPQFLISFYEKMQSDKGSIPDRFSAQQFSDYHSELNMSSLELGDSALYFCASSPGQGAGYGYTFGSGTRLTVV.

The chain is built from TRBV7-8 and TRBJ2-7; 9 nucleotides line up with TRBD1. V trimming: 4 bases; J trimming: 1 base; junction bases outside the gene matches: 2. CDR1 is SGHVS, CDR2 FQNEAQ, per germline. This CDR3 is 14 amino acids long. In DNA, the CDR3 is TGTGCCAGCAGCTCGACAGGGGGGTCCTACGAGCAGTACTTC. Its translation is CASSSTGGSYEQYF. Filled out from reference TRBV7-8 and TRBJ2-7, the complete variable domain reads GAGVSQSPRYKVAKRGQDVALRCDPISGHVSLFWYQQALGQGPEFLTYFQNEAQLDKSGLPSDRFFAERPEGSVSTLKIQRTQQEDSAVYLCASSSTGGSYEQYFGPGTRLTVT.

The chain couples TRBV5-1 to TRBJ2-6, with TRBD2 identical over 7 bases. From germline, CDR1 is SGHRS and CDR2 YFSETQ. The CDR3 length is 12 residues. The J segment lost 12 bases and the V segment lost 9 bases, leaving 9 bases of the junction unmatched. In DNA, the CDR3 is TGCGCCACCAGTCGGGGGGAAAGCGTCCTGACTTTC. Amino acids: CATSRGESVLTF.

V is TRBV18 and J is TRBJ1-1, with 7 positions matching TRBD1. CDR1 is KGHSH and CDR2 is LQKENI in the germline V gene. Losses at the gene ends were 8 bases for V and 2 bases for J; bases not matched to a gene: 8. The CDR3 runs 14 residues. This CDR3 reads CASTETGLNTEAFF. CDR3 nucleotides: TGTGCCAGCACAGAGACAGGGCTAAACACTGAAGCTTTCTTT.

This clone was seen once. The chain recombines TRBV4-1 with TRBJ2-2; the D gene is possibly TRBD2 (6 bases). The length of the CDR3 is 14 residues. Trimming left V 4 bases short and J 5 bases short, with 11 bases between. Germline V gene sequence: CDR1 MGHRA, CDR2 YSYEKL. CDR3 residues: CASSLLGGTGELFF. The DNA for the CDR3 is TGCGCCAGCAGCCTCCTGGGGGGTACCGGGGAGCTGTTTTTT.

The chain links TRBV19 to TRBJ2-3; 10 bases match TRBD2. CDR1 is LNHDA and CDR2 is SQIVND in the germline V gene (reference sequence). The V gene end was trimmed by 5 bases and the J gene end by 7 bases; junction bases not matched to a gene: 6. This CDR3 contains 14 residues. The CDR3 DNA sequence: TGTGCCAGTAGTGAAAAACTAGCGGGGAATACGCAGTATTTT. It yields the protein CASSEKLAGNTQYF.

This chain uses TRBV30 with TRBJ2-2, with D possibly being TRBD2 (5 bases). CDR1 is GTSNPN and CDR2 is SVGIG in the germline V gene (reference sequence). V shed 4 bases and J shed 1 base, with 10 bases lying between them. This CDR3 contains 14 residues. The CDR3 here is CAWMRAGNTGELFF. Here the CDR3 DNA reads TGTGCCTGGATGAGGGCAGGGAACACCGGGGAGCTGTTTTTT.

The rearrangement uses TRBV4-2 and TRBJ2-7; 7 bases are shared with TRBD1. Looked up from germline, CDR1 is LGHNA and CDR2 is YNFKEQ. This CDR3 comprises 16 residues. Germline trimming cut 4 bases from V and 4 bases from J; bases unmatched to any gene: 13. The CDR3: CASSLATGASSYEQYF. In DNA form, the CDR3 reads TGTGCCAGCAGCCTTGCTACAGGGGCTAGTTCATACGAGCAGTACTTC.

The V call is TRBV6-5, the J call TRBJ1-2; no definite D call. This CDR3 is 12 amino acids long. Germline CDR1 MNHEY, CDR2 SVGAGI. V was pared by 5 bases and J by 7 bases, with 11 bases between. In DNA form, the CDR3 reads TGTGCCAGCAGTACCCCCGTCGGTGGCTACACCTTC. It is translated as CASSTPVGGYTF.

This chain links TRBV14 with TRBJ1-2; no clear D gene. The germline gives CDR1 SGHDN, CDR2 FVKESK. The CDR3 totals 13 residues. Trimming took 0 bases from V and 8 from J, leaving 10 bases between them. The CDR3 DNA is TGTGCCAGCAGCCAAGATTTCGTCGTGGGCTACACCTTC. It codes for CASSQDFVVGYTF. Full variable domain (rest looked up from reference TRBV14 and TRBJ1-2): EAGVTQFPSHSVIEKGQTVTLRCDPISGHDNLYWYRRVMGKEIKFLLHFVKESKQDESGMPNNRFLAERTGGTYSTLKVQPAELEDSGVYFCASSQDFVVGYTFGSGTRLTVV.

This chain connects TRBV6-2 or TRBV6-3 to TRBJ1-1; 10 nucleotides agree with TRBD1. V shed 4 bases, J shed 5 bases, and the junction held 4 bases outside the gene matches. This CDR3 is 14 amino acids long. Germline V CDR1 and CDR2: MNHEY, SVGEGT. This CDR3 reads CASSSDRGRTEAFF. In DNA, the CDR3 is TGTGCCAGCAGTTCCGACAGGGGGCGGACTGAAGCTTTCTTT.

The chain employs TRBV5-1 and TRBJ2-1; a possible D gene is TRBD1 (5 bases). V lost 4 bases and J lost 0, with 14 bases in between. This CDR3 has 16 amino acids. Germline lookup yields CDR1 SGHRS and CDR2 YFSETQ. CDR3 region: CASSNRQQSSYNEQFF. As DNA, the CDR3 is TGCGCCAGCAGCAACCGACAGCAGAGCTCCTACAATGAGCAGTTCTTC.